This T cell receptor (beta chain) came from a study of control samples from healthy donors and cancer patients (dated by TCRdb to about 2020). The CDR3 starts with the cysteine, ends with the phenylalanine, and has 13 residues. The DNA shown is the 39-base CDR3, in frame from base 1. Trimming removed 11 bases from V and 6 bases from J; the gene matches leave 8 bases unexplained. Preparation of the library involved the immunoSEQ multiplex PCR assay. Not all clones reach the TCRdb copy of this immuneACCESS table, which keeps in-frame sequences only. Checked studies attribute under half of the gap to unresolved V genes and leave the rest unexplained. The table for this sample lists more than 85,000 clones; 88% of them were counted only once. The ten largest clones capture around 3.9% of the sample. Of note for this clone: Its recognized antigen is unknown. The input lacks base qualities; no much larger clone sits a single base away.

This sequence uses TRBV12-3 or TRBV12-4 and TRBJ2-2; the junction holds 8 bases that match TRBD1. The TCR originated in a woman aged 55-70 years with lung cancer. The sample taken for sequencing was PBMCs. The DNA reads TGTGCCGGAGCGACAGGGGAAGCCGGGGAGCTGTTTTTT. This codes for CAGATGEAGELFF.